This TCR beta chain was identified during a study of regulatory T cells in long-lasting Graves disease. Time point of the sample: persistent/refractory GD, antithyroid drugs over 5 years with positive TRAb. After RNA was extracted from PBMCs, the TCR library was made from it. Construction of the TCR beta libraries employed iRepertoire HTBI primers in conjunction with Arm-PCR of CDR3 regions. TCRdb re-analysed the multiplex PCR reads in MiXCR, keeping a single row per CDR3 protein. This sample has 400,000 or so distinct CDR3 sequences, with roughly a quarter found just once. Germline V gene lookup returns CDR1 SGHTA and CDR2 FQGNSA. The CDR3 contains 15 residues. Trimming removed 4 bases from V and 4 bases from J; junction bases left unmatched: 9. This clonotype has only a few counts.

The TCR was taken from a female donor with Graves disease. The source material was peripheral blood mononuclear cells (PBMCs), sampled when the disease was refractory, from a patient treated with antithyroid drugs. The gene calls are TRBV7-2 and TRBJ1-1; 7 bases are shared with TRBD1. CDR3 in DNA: TGTGCCAGCAGCTCAGGTGGGGCAGGGGGCACTGAAGCTTTCTTT. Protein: CASSSGGAGGTEAFF.